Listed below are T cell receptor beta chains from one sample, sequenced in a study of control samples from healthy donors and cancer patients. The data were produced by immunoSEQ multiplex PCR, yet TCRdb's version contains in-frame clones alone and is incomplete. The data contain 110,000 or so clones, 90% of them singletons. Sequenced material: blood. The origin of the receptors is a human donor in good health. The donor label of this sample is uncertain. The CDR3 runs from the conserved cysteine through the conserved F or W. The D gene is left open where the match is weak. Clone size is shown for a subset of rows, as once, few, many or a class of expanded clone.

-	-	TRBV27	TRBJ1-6	CASSLTPWEGNSPLHF	TGTGCCAGCAGTTTGACACCCTGGGAGGGTAATTCACCCCTCCACTTT
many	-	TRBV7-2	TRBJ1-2	CASISFPGAALGYGYTF	TGTGCCAGCATCTCGTTCCCCGGGGCCGCTTTGGGCTATGGCTACACCTTC
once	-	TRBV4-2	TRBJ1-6	CASSQEHTRVRGGSPLHF	TGTGCCAGCAGCCAAGAACACACTAGGGTCAGGGGCGGCTCACCCCTCCACTTT
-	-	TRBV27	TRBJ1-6	CASRPYGGVNSPLHF	TGTGCCAGCAGGCCCTACGGGGGCGTTAATTCACCCCTCCACTTT
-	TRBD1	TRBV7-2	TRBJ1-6	CASSYDRGNSPLHF	TGTGCCAGCAGCTACGACAGGGGTAATTCACCCCTCCACTTT
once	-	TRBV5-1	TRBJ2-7	CASSLEYEQYF	TGCGCCAGCAGCTTGGAATACGAGCAGTACTTC
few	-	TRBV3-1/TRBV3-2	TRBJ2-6	CASSQGVSGANVLTF	TGTGCCAGCAGCCAAGGGGTGAGTGGGGCCAACGTCCTGACTTTC
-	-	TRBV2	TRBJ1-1	CASKTEPNTEAFF	TGTGCCAGCAAAACGGAGCCGAACACTGAAGCTTTCTTT
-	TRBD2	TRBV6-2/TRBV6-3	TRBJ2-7	CASSYRELAGPTRTYEQYF	TGTGCCAGCAGTTACCGTGAGCTAGCGGGGCCGACCCGCACCTACGAGCAGTACTTC
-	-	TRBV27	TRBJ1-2	CASSYANPGVYGYTF	TGTGCCAGCAGCTATGCGAATCCAGGGGTCTATGGCTACACCTTC